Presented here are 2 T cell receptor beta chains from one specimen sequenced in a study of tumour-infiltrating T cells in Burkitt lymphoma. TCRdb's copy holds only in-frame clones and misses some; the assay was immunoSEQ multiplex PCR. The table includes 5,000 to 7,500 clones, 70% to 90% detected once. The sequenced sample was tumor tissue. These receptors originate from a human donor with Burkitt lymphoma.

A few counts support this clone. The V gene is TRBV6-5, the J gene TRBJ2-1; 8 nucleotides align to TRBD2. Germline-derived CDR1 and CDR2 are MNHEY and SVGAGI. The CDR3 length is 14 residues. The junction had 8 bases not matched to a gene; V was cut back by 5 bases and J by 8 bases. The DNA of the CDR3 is TGTGCCAGCAGTCGGACGGGACTAGGGCATGAGCAGTTCTTC. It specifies CASSRTGLGHEQFF.

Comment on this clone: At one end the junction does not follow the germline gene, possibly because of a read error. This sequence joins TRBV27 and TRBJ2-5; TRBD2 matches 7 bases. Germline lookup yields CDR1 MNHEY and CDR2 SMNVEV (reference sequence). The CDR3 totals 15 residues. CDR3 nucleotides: TGTGCCAGCAGTTTTATTCGCGGGGGTCAAGAGATCCAGTACTTC. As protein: CASSFIRGGQEIQYF.